The sequence of this T cell receptor (beta chain) was determined in a study of T cell responses to AZD1222 COVID-19 vaccine. This CDR3 has 15 amino acids. V lost 5 bases and J lost 4; bases outside the gene matches: 5. Germline CDR1 and CDR2: SGHTA and FQGNSA. The protocol was immunoSEQ multiplex PCR, while the TCRdb copy is restricted to in-frame clones and leaves out a portion. The data show about 150,000 clones, about nine tenths seen once. This clone was seen only a few times. The chain carries TRBV7-2 and TRBJ2-7, with 13 bases matching TRBD2. This TCR derives from an adult who received the AZD1222 COVID-19 vaccine. Sample: peripheral blood, taken 28 days after the second AZD1222 dose. CDR3: CASSPLAGGRYEQYF. The CDR3 DNA is TGTGCCAGCAGCCCACTAGCGGGAGGGCGGTACGAGCAGTACTTC.